The 24 T cell receptor beta chains in this list originate from one sample, sequenced in a study of cytomegalovirus exposure and HLA in healthy donors. Both 60 Vbeta primers and 13 Jbeta primers went into the PCR. Sequencing was performed with immunoSEQ multiplex PCR; in TCRdb, only in-frame clones are kept and a portion is missing. The table records about 120,000 clones, 70% to 85% of them present only once. Sequenced material: PBMCs. These TCRs come from a man between 18 and 29 years old in good health and CMV-seropositive.

This sequence joins TRBV9 and TRBJ2-7; D perhaps matches TRBD2 (6 bases). Germline assignment: CDR1 SGDLS and CDR2 YYNGEE. V was pared by 3 bases and J by 2 bases, with 21 bases between. The CDR3 is 17 amino acids. CDR3 loop: CASSASPEGSVPYEQYF. CDR3 nucleotide sequence: TGTGCCAGCAGCGCCTCCCCGGAGGGGAGCGTTCCCTACGAGCAGTACTTC. The whole variable domain, remainder taken from reference TRBV9 and TRBJ2-7, is DSGVTQTPKHLITATGQRVTLRCSPRSGDLSVYWYQQSLDQGLQFLIQYYNGEERAKGNILERFSAQQFPDLHSELNLSSLELGDSALYFCASSASPEGSVPYEQYFGPGTRLTVT.

The J gene is TRBJ2-1, the V gene TRBV4-2; 8 bases fit TRBD2. The length of the CDR3 is 14 residues. The trim removed 3 bases at V and 8 bases at J, leaving 6 bases unmatched. Germline CDR1 is LGHNA and CDR2 is YNFKEQ. CDR3 protein: CASSQGLGAHEQFF. DNA of the CDR3: TGTGCCAGCAGCCAGGGACTAGGCGCCCATGAGCAGTTCTTC.

The rearrangement links TRBV7-9 to TRBJ2-5, with unresolved D. Germline V CDR1 and CDR2: SEHNR, FQNEAQ (reference sequence). Trimming took 0 bases from V and 7 from J, leaving 12 bases between them. CDR3 size: 14 residues. DNA of the CDR3: TGTGCCAGCAGCTTAGCACTGCTCGGTGGGACCCAGTACTTC. It specifies CASSLALLGGTQYF.

The chain recombines TRBV6-5 with TRBJ1-4; D is ambiguous. Germline V lookup: CDR1 MNHEY, CDR2 SVGAGI. The CDR3 is made up of 14 amino acids. Trimming took off 6 bases at V and 6 bases at J, with 14 bases between the two ends. The CDR3 is CASRTAAGHEKLFF. Here the CDR3 DNA reads TGTGCCAGCAGGACTGCAGCGGGCCATGAAAAACTGTTTTTT.

The chain carries TRBV6-6 and TRBJ1-1, with 9 positions matching TRBD1. Germline values: CDR1 MNHNY, CDR2 SVGAGI (reference sequence). The CDR3 is 15 amino acids. Trimming at V came to 4 bases and at J to 5 bases, leaving 8 bases not matched to a gene. The CDR3 region has the DNA TGTGCCAGCAGTTCTTACAGGGGGCCGGGGACTGAAGCTTTCTTT. Amino acid sequence: CASSSYRGPGTEAFF.

The genes are TRBV6-1 and TRBJ1-2; perhaps TRBD1 as D (5 bases). Germline V lookup: CDR1 MNHNS, CDR2 SASEGT. The CDR3 runs 15 residues. V shed 3 bases and J shed 5 bases, with 16 bases lying between them. For the CDR3, the DNA is TGTGCCAGCAGTGACCGGACCGAGGGGACTTATGGCTACACCTTC. Translation gives CASSDRTEGTYGYTF.

The chain has TRBV7-9 and TRBJ2-1; 8 positions match TRBD2. Trimming at V came to 5 bases and at J to 0 bases, leaving 6 bases not matched to a gene. The CDR3 has 16 residues. CDR1 is SEHNR and CDR2 is FQNEAQ in the germline V gene (reference sequence). This chain's CDR3 is CASSPRAGASYNEQFF. The CDR3, as DNA: TGTGCCAGCAGCCCACGAGCGGGGGCCTCCTACAATGAGCAGTTCTTC.

This chain links TRBV11-2 with TRBJ2-1, with 8 bases fitting TRBD2. The junction had 5 bases not matched to a gene; V was cut back by 3 bases and J by 4 bases. The CDR3 sequence is 15 residues long. The V gene's germline CDR1 is SGHAT and CDR2 FQNNGV. CDR3 DNA: TGTGCCAGCAGCTTTGGAGCGGGAGTTTACAATGAGCAGTTCTTC. Translating it yields CASSFGAGVYNEQFF.

In this sample, this clone turned up a few times. The gene calls are TRBV9 and TRBJ2-2; no definite D call. Trimming stripped 0 bases from V and 0 bases from J, with 9 bases between. The CDR3 contains 16 residues. In germline, CDR1 is SGDLS, CDR2 YYNGEE. The CDR3, as DNA: TGTGCCAGCAGCGTAGTCCCACTCCCGAACACCGGGGAGCTGTTTTTT. It is translated as CASSVVPLPNTGELFF.

This clone was detected only a few times. V and J are TRBV6-1 and TRBJ2-7, with 7 nucleotides matching TRBD2. The germline V gene encodes CDR1 MNHNS and CDR2 SASEGT. The J segment lost 6 bases and the V segment lost 6 bases, leaving 11 bases of the junction unmatched. The CDR3 has 14 residues. The CDR3 loop reads CASSRYAGRAEQYF. CDR3 bases: TGTGCCAGCAGCCGTTATGCAGGGAGGGCCGAGCAGTACTTC.

This sequence joins TRBV6-1 and TRBJ1-5, with 7 bases identical to TRBD1. After removal of 6 bases from V and 5 bases from J, the junction contained 10 bases not matched to a gene. CDR1 MNHNS and CDR2 SASEGT come from the germline V gene. The CDR3 consists of 15 residues. The DNA for the CDR3 is TGTGCCAGCAGGGGGACAGCCGAGACCTATCAGCCCCAGCATTTT. This gives the protein CASRGTAETYQPQHF.

The genes are TRBV10-3 and TRBJ2-3, with TRBD2 matching over 8 bases. After removal of 5 bases from V and 8 bases from J, the junction contained 15 bases not matched to a gene. The CDR3 has 16 residues. Germline-derived CDR1 and CDR2 are ENHRY and SYGVKD. CDR3 protein: CAISPPGGDQGATQYF. DNA for the CDR3: TGTGCCATCAGTCCCCCCGGGGGGGACCAAGGAGCTACGCAGTATTTT.

The chain couples TRBV7-9 to TRBJ2-5, with 8 bases fitting TRBD1. Germline trimming cut 4 bases from V and 4 bases from J; bases unmatched to any gene: 11. Germline assignment: CDR1 SEHNR and CDR2 FQNEAQ (reference sequence). The CDR3 is made up of 16 amino acids. CDR3 DNA: TGTGCCAGCAGCTCAACAGACAGGGGTTCTAGAGAGACCCAGTACTTC. It specifies CASSSTDRGSRETQYF.

This sequence joins TRBV6-4 and TRBJ2-3, with 9 bases lining up with TRBD1. The CDR3 spans 13 residues. Trimming at V came to 6 bases and at J to 4 bases, leaving 2 bases not matched to a gene. Germline lookup yields CDR1 MRHNA and CDR2 SNTAGT. CDR3 sequence reads: CASRGQGSDTQYF. The DNA of the CDR3 is TGTGCCAGCAGAGGACAGGGGTCAGATACGCAGTATTTT.

The chain is built from TRBV7-8 and TRBJ1-5; D gene uncertain. Germline CDR1 SGHVS, CDR2 FQNEAQ. The V and J ends lost 6 bases and 0 bases respectively, with 9 bases between them. CDR3 length: 14 residues. In DNA form, the CDR3 reads TGTGCCAGCAGACAAGACATTAGCAATCAGCCCCAGCATTTT. It codes for CASRQDISNQPQHF.

V usage is TRBV11-1 and J usage is TRBJ1-2, with D tentatively TRBD1 (5 bases). CDR1 SGHAT and CDR2 FQDESV come from the germline V gene (reference sequence). The CDR3 covers 14 residues. The V and J ends lost 1 base and 7 bases respectively, with 13 bases between them. The CDR3 sequence is CASSLGAGPIGYTF. In nucleotides, the CDR3 is TGTGCCAGCAGCTTAGGCGCGGGACCAATTGGCTACACCTTC.

The chain employs TRBV2 and TRBJ2-7, with a weak D call TRBD1 (6 bases). Germline loops: CDR1 SNHLY, CDR2 FYNNEI. The CDR3 is 15 residues long. V shed 7 bases and J shed 0 bases, with 16 bases lying between them. CDR3 coding DNA: TGTGCCAGCATGATAAACGGGGACACCTCCTACGAGCAGTACTTC. Protein: CASMINGDTSYEQYF.

This chain joins TRBV27 and TRBJ2-1; possibly TRBD1 for D (7 bases). CDR3 size: 19 residues. Trimming cost V 0 bases and J 12 bases, with 30 bases left between them. CDR1 and CDR2 (germline): MNHEY, SMNVEV (reference sequence). In DNA, the CDR3 is TGTGCCAGCAGTTTATCGTGGGGCAGGGGGGAATTAGGAACGATTTGGCAGTTCTTC. Protein sequence: CASSLSWGRGELGTIWQFF.

This clone was recorded only once. The V and J genes are TRBV19 and TRBJ1-3; TRBD1 matches at 7 bases. Germline loops: CDR1 LNHDA, CDR2 SQIVND (reference sequence). Trimming removed 9 bases from V and 4 bases from J; junction bases left unmatched: 6. The CDR3 runs to 13 residues. The CDR3 region has the DNA TGTGCCAGCCTGACAGGGATGGGAAACACCATATATTTT. Amino acids: CASLTGMGNTIYF.

This chain uses TRBV5-6 with TRBJ2-7, with 12 bases matching TRBD2. The CDR3 is 17 amino acids. Germline trimming cut 3 bases from V and 5 bases from J; bases unmatched to any gene: 12. The germline V gene encodes CDR1 SGHDT and CDR2 YYEEEE. Here the CDR3 reads CASSSRTSGNKLHEQYF. The CDR3 DNA reads as TGTGCCAGCAGCTCAAGGACTAGCGGGAACAAACTCCACGAGCAGTACTTC.

The gene calls are TRBV10-3 and TRBJ1-6; D is possibly TRBD1 (5 bases). The CDR3 contains 14 residues. Trimming took off 3 bases at V and 7 bases at J, with 10 bases between the two ends. Germline V lookup: CDR1 ENHRY, CDR2 SYGVKD. The chain's CDR3 is CAISDREHNSPLHF. The CDR3 DNA is TGTGCCATCAGTGACAGGGAACACAATTCACCCCTCCACTTT.

V and J are TRBV7-9 and TRBJ2-5, with D uncertain. The V end was cut by 1 base, the J end by 5 bases, with 8 bases between. The CDR3 extends over 13 amino acids. Germline values: CDR1 SEHNR, CDR2 FQNEAQ (reference sequence). The CDR3 coding sequence is TGTGCCAGCAGCTTAGAGACAAGGGAGACCCAGTACTTC. Its translation: CASSLETRETQYF.

The V gene is TRBV19, the J gene TRBJ1-2; D not resolved. Per germline, CDR1 LNHDA and CDR2 SQIVND (reference sequence). The CDR3 covers 14 residues. The V and J ends lost 1 base and 6 bases respectively, with 12 bases between them. The CDR3 DNA reads TGTGCCAGTAGTATAGGGGGATCGGGAAATGGCTACACCTTC. This translates into CASSIGGSGNGYTF.

This clone turned up a few times. The chain joins TRBV4-2 to TRBJ2-3; a weak D match, TRBD2 (5 bases). Per the germline V gene, CDR1 is LGHNA and CDR2 is YNFKEQ. Between the trimmed V and J ends, which lost 5 bases and 1 base, there was a span of 13 bases. CDR3 length: 15 residues. This chain's CDR3 is CASSGLPSGTDTQYF. The CDR3 DNA reads as TGTGCCAGCAGCGGACTGCCTTCGGGCACAGATACGCAGTATTTT.